These T cell receptor beta chains were read from a single sample in a study of T cell repertoires in cytomegalovirus infection. These receptors have no identified antigens. TCRdb reprocessed the reads with MiXCR, giving one entry per CDR3 protein. The table includes fewer than 850,000 distinct CDR3 sequences, almost 30% detected once. This specimen consisted of cultured CD8+ T cells from PBMCs, obtained from culture after CMV antigen stimulation. Receptor source: a human donor in good health (CMV status not recorded). Some clones in this sample may be carry-over from other donors' samples. CDR3s include the opening cysteine and the closing phenylalanine or tryptophan. A D gene is named only where the DNA matches it firmly. Not all rows give a size; the values are once, few, many and, for expanded clones, a class.

TRBV6-2/TRBV6-3,TRBJ2-5,-,TRBD2,17,CASSYSTAGPGKETQYF,TGTGCCAGCAGTTACTCGACAGCGGGGCCGGGGAAAGAGACCCAGTACTTC
TRBV19,TRBJ1-2,-,TRBD1,18,CASSIDRDRAPFDYGYTF,TGTGCCAGTAGTATAGATCGGGACAGGGCGCCCTTTGACTATGGCTACACCTTC
TRBV5-4,TRBJ2-2,-,TRBD2,14,CASRTSGDIGELFF,TGTGCCAGCAGGACTAGCGGGGATATCGGGGAGCTGTTTTTT
TRBV10-3,TRBJ2-7,-,-,17,CAIGALNPIAPSYEQYF,TGTGCCATCGGAGCCCTTAACCCCATAGCTCCGTCCTACGAGCAGTACTTC
TRBV12-3/TRBV12-4,TRBJ2-3,many,-,15,CASKLPGGTADTQYF,TGTGCCAGCAAACTACCCGGGGGTACGGCAGATACGCAGTATTTT
TRBV7-9,TRBJ2-1,few,TRBD1,16,CASSLGRDRVNDEQFF,TGTGCCAGCAGCTTAGGAAGGGACAGGGTAAATGATGAGCAGTTCTTC
TRBV6-1,TRBJ1-2,many,-,15,CASSEAHEVLDGYTF,TGTGCCAGCAGTGAAGCCCATGAGGTTTTGGATGGCTACACCTTC
TRBV20-1,TRBJ1-1,-,-,12,CSVRAVNTEAFF,TGCAGTGTTCGGGCAGTCAACACTGAAGCTTTCTTT
TRBV7-9,TRBJ1-2,-,-,13,CASSLPEGYGYTF,TGTGCCAGCAGCTTACCTGAAGGGTATGGCTACACCTTC
TRBV6-6,TRBJ1-2,-,TRBD1,16,CASSYSGQGPGVGYTF,TGTGCCAGCAGTTACTCCGGACAGGGGCCCGGGGTCGGCTACACCTTC
TRBV7-6,TRBJ2-2,-,TRBD1,17,CASSLGSQGADTGELFF,TGTGCCAGCAGCTTAGGGTCCCAGGGGGCGGACACCGGGGAGCTGTTTTTT
TRBV7-9,TRBJ2-3,many,TRBD1,17,CASSSETGGDSTDTQYF,TGTGCCAGCAGCTCTGAGACAGGGGGTGATTCCACAGATACGCAGTATTTT
TRBV29-1,TRBJ2-3,few,TRBD2,13,CSVESGDRYTQYF,TGCAGCGTTGAGAGCGGGGATCGTTATACGCAGTATTTT
TRBV7-6,TRBJ2-5,-,-,14,CASSPRWGQETQYF,TGTGCCAGCAGTCCGAGGTGGGGGCAAGAGACCCAGTACTTC
TRBV11-3,TRBJ2-4,few,-,15,CASSLDGMEGNIQYF,TGTGCCAGCAGCTTAGATGGAATGGAGGGAAACATTCAGTACTTC
TRBV6-2/TRBV6-3,TRBJ1-2,-,TRBD1,15,CASRYGQGLYYGYTF,TGTGCCAGCAGATACGGACAGGGCCTGTACTATGGCTACACCTTC
TRBV27,TRBJ1-5,-,-,17,CASSSRDPFYSNQPQHF,TGTGCCAGCAGTTCCAGGGACCCCTTTTATAGCAATCAGCCCCAGCATTTT
TRBV11-3,TRBJ2-6,-,TRBD1,18,CASSLEGQEPSGANVLTF,TGTGCCAGCAGCTTAGAGGGACAGGAACCCTCTGGGGCCAACGTCCTGACTTTC
TRBV7-6,TRBJ1-5,few,-,16,CASSLVGQLSNQPQHF,TGTGCCAGCAGCTTAGTGGGACAACTTAGCAATCAGCCCCAGCATTTT
TRBV9,TRBJ2-3,-,TRBD2,16,CASSVAPGGAKDTQYF,TGTGCCAGCAGCGTAGCCCCCGGGGGGGCCAAAGATACGCAGTATTTT
TRBV4-1,TRBJ1-1,once,-,16,CASSQVQGQGNTEAFF,TGCGCCAGCAGCCAAGTTCAAGGGCAGGGGAACACTGAAGCTTTCTTT
TRBV7-9,TRBJ1-1,medium-sized,-,14,CASSPSPGDTEAFF,TGTGCCAGCAGCCCGTCCCCCGGGGACACTGAAGCTTTCTTT
TRBV2,TRBJ1-5,-,-,15,CASAGGGPSNQPQHF,TGTGCCAGTGCGGGGGGGGGCCCGAGCAATCAGCCCCAGCATTTT
TRBV19,TRBJ2-3,many,-,15,CASSMAGALTDTQYF,TGTGCCAGTAGTATGGCGGGCGCCCTCACAGATACGCAGTATTTT
TRBV7-2,TRBJ1-4,-,TRBD1,14,CVSSLTGGFEKLFF,TGTGTCAGCAGCTTAACAGGGGGCTTCGAAAAACTGTTTTTT
TRBV5-6,TRBJ1-1,-,-,11,CASSWATEAFF,TGTGCCAGCAGCTGGGCCACTGAAGCTTTCTTT
TRBV6-6,TRBJ2-7,-,TRBD2,16,CASRGAGGLSSYEQYF,TGTGCCAGCAGGGGAGCGGGGGGACTGAGCTCCTACGAGCAGTACTTC
TRBV3-1,TRBJ2-1,few,-,16,CASSQDFSDFYNEQFF,TGTGCCAGCAGCCAAGATTTCTCGGACTTCTACAATGAGCAGTTCTTC
TRBV7-2,TRBJ1-6,many,-,17,CASSLAPSSSYNSPLHF,TGTGCCAGCAGCTTAGCGCCCTCGAGCTCCTATAATTCACCCCTCCACTTT
TRBV7-9,TRBJ1-2,-,-,15,CASSSRPETGYGYTF,TGTGCCAGCAGCTCGAGGCCAGAAACAGGCTATGGCTACACCTTC
TRBV27,TRBJ2-5,few,-,13,CASSYRGSETQYF,TGTGCCAGCAGTTATAGGGGTTCAGAGACCCAGTACTTC
TRBV24-1,TRBJ1-1,-,-,15,CATSDLWVGSTEAFF,TGTGCCACCAGTGATTTGTGGGTCGGGAGCACTGAAGCTTTCTTT
TRBV14,TRBJ2-3,few,TRBD2,16,CASSQVAGAYTDTQYF,TGTGCCAGCAGCCAGGTAGCGGGGGCTTACACAGATACGCAGTATTTT
TRBV24-1,TRBJ2-3,-,TRBD2,15,CATSRREGSTDTQYF,TGTGCCACCAGTAGAAGGGAGGGTAGCACAGATACGCAGTATTTT
TRBV15,TRBJ2-1,-,-,13,CATSRVTVPVEFF,TGTGCCACCAGCAGAGTAACGGTCCCTGTTGAGTTCTTC
TRBV7-2,TRBJ1-2,many,-,12,CASSEGNYGYTF,TGTGCCAGCTCGGAGGGTAACTATGGCTACACCTTC
TRBV5-6,TRBJ2-5,-,-,13,CASSTGTAATQYF,TGTGCCAGCAGCACTGGGACGGCCGCGACCCAGTACTTC
TRBV6-2/TRBV6-3,TRBJ2-1,-,-,15,CASSWGEGVADEQFF,TGTGCCAGCAGTTGGGGCGAAGGGGTCGCCGATGAGCAGTTCTTC
TRBV7-9,TRBJ2-1,-,-,11,CASSLAGQLTF,TGTGCCAGCAGCTTAGCGGGGCAACTCACCTTC
TRBV7-6,TRBJ1-1,once,-,14,CASSRGAENTEAFF,TGTGCCAGCAGCCGCGGGGCAGAGAACACTGAAGCTTTCTTT
TRBV10-3,TRBJ1-1,-,-,14,CAISPGTGNTEAFF,TGTGCCATCAGTCCCGGGACGGGGAACACTGAAGCTTTCTTT
TRBV5-6,TRBJ2-3,few,-,15,CASSLGTGLVDTQYF,TGTGCCAGCAGCTTAGGAACAGGGCTAGTAGATACGCAGTATTTT
TRBV19,TRBJ1-2,-,TRBD1,14,CASSIHTGAGGYTF,TGTGCCAGTAGTATTCATACAGGGGCCGGTGGCTACACCTTC
TRBV5-5,TRBJ2-5,-,-,13,CASSPPGKETQYF,TGTGCCAGCTCGCCGCCGGGAAAAGAGACCCAGTACTTC
TRBV12-3/TRBV12-4,TRBJ1-1,-,-,14,CASTPPGIILEAFF,TGTGCCAGCACCCCCCCGGGGATCATCCTTGAAGCTTTCTTT
TRBV28,TRBJ2-4,few,-,15,CASSKGSGAKNIQYF,TGTGCCAGCAGTAAGGGTAGCGGTGCCAAAAACATTCAGTACTTC
TRBV7-3,TRBJ2-3,-,-,15,CASSLDGGRTDTQYF,TGTGCCAGCAGCTTAGACGGGGGCCGCACAGATACGCAGTATTTT
TRBV6-5,TRBJ1-4,few,TRBD1,14,CASSYSGGFEKLFF,TGTGCCAGCAGTTACTCAGGGGGCTTTGAAAAACTGTTTTTT
TRBV6-1,TRBJ2-3,few,-,16,CASSELAQGWADTQYF,TGTGCCAGCAGTGAATTGGCACAGGGATGGGCAGATACGCAGTATTTT
TRBV27,TRBJ1-1,-,TRBD1,18,CASSFSLDRGEVNTEAFF,TGTGCCAGCAGTTTTTCCCTTGACAGGGGAGAAGTGAACACTGAAGCTTTCTTT
TRBV7-8,TRBJ2-1,many,-,15,CASSLGGRSMHEQFF,TGTGCCAGCAGCTTAGGGGGAAGGAGTATGCATGAGCAGTTCTTC
TRBV27,TRBJ1-4,-,-,17,CASSLYAWGGTNEKLFF,TGTGCCAGCAGTTTATATGCATGGGGAGGTACTAATGAAAAACTGTTTTTT
TRBV15,TRBJ2-7,-,TRBD2,15,CATSSGLAGSYEQYF,TGTGCCACCAGCAGCGGACTAGCGGGCTCCTACGAGCAGTACTTC
TRBV19,TRBJ1-1,-,-,15,CASSMAPLGSTEAFF,TGTGCCAGTAGTATGGCCCCCCTGGGAAGCACTGAAGCTTTCTTT
TRBV7-6,TRBJ2-3,few,-,13,CASSQHSTDTQYF,TGTGCCAGCTCCCAGCACAGCACAGATACGCAGTATTTT
TRBV10-2,TRBJ2-1,-,TRBD1,14,CASSENRGYNEQFF,TGCGCCAGCAGTGAAAACAGGGGATACAATGAGCAGTTCTTC
TRBV7-9,TRBJ2-2,-,-,14,CASSLPESYGELFF,TGTGCCAGCAGCCTACCAGAGTCTTACGGGGAGCTGTTTTTT